This T cell receptor (beta chain) is drawn from a study of shared clonotypes between healthy human individuals. CDR1 and CDR2 from the germline V gene are MNHEY and SVGAGI. The CDR3 is made up of 16 amino acids. V lost 3 bases and J lost 4, with 18 bases in between. Some clones are missing from TCRdb's copy, which holds only in-frame ones; the method was immunoSEQ multiplex PCR. Among 1.4 million or so clones listed, 98% were seen once. V is TRBV6-5 and J is TRBJ1-2; D is perhaps TRBD1 (6 bases). The receptor was derived from a man under 40 in good health. Sequencing used naive CD4+ T cells sorted from blood. The subset was: CD45RA+ positively selected. Here the CDR3 reads CASSYSMGGGVYGYTF. The CDR3 region has the DNA TGTGCCAGCAGTTATTCCATGGGAGGGGGTGTCTATGGCTACACCTTC.